These 10 T cell receptor beta chains came from one sample sequenced in a study of TIL therapy for anti-PD-1-resistant metastatic lung cancer. The immunoSEQ assay was v3. Only in-frame clones appear in the TCRdb table, and some are missing; sequencing was by immunoSEQ multiplex PCR. The sample records several thousand clones, about 74% being singletons. Regarding time point: pre-treatment sample, taken before nivolumab and TIL therapy. Pleural nodules or supraclavicular lymph nodes made up most of the excised metastases sampled. This specimen was tumor tissue, taken at baseline. The receptors derive from a person aged 25 to 80 with non-small cell lung cancer.

This clone has just one count. The rearrangement joins TRBV6-1 to TRBJ1-2, with 8 bases matching TRBD1. CDR3 size: 16 residues. V lost 4 bases to trimming and J lost 4 bases; unmatched junction nucleotides: 11. The germline V gene encodes CDR1 MNHNS and CDR2 SASEGT. This chain's CDR3 is CASSGPGRGRIYGYTF. The CDR3 DNA sequence: TGTGCCAGCAGTGGCCCCGGCAGGGGGCGAATCTATGGCTACACCTTC.

The rearrangement joins TRBV4-2 to TRBJ1-4, with 9 bases identical to TRBD1. This CDR3 spans 18 amino acids. Trimming cost V 4 bases and J 0 bases; bases outside gene matches: 9. Germline CDR1 reads LGHNA; CDR2 reads YNFKEQ. The CDR3 region is CASSRRIGTGTTNEKLFF. The CDR3 DNA follows: TGTGCCAGCAGCCGAAGGATCGGGACAGGGACAACTAATGAAAAACTGTTTTTT.

This clone was detected only a few times. The V gene is TRBV5-1, the J gene TRBJ2-3, with 12 bases matching TRBD2. Unmatched junction bases numbered 3, after V lost 4 bases and J lost 0 bases. CDR1 and CDR2 (germline): SGHRS, YFSETQ. The CDR3 has 16 residues. DNA of the CDR3: TGCGCCAGCAGCCCCGGACTAGCGGGAAGCACAGATACGCAGTATTTT. This gives the protein CASSPGLAGSTDTQYF.

This chain uses TRBV30 with TRBJ1-1, with D tentatively TRBD1 (6 bases). Per germline, CDR1 GTSNPN and CDR2 SVGIG (reference sequence). V dropped 4 bases and J dropped 1 base, with 22 bases sitting between them. The CDR3 consists of 17 residues. The CDR3 nucleotides are TGTGCCTGGAAGAGGTTGGGGGGCCATGGGCCGAACACTGAAGCTTTCTTT. Translated, it gives CAWKRLGGHGPNTEAFF.

V usage is TRBV18 and J usage is TRBJ2-7; D is unresolved. This CDR3 region has 17 residues. V was cut by 0 bases and J by 0 bases, with 15 bases left in between. Germline CDR1 and CDR2: KGHSH and LQKENI. The CDR3 spells CASSPPNERITSYEQYF. In nucleotides, the CDR3 is TGTGCCAGCTCACCACCTAATGAAAGGATAACCTCCTACGAGCAGTACTTC. Using reference TRBV18 and TRBJ2-7 for the parts outside the CDR3, the full variable domain is NAGVMQNPRHLVRRRGQEARLRCSPMKGHSHVYWYRQLPEEGLKFMVYLQKENIIDESGMPKERFSAEFPKEGPSILRIQQVVRGDSAAYFCASSPPNERITSYEQYFGPGTRLTVT.

The V and J genes are TRBV7-2 and TRBJ2-1; D is ambiguous. From germline, CDR1 is SGHTA and CDR2 FQGNSA. The CDR3 has 18 residues. V lost 1 base and J 0 bases, leaving 16 bases between the germline ends. The chain's CDR3 is CASSLGPLTRSSYNEQFF. In DNA form, the CDR3 reads TGTGCCAGCAGCTTAGGACCATTGACGCGGAGCTCCTACAATGAGCAGTTCTTC.

This rearrangement joins TRBV7-3 to TRBJ2-3, with D possibly being TRBD1 (5 bases). The CDR3 runs 13 residues. CDR1 SGHTA and CDR2 FQGTGA come from the germline V gene. V was shortened by 5 bases and J by 6 bases, with 12 bases between the two germline ends. The chain's CDR3 is CASSPVGADTQYF. The CDR3 bases are TGTGCCAGCAGCCCCGTAGGGGCGGATACGCAGTATTTT.

This clone has a handful of counts. J is TRBJ2-1 and V is TRBV30; 8 bases line up with TRBD2. Germline V gene sequence: CDR1 GTSNPN, CDR2 SVGIG (reference sequence). Losses at the gene ends were 3 bases for V and 7 bases for J; bases not matched to a gene: 8. This CDR3 is built from 14 residues. The CDR3 region has the DNA TGTGCCTGGAGGGGGGGAGCGGGAGAAAATGAGCAGTTCTTC. Translation gives CAWRGGAGENEQFF.

This chain joins TRBV7-2 and TRBJ2-7, with unresolved D. This CDR3 spans 13 amino acids. Trimming took 1 base from V and 9 from J, leaving 13 bases between them. The germline gives CDR1 SGHTA, CDR2 FQGNSA. As DNA, the CDR3 is TGTGCCAGCAGCTTAGAGAACCAGGTCTGGCAGTACTTC. This encodes CASSLENQVWQYF.

CDR3 in DNA: TGTGCCAGCAGAAACAGGGGAGGCAATTCACCCCTCCACTTT. Translated: CASRNRGGNSPLHF. The J gene is TRBJ1-6, the V gene TRBV6-5; TRBD1 matches 7 bases. V lost 6 bases, J lost 7 bases, and 6 bases stayed unmatched. The CDR3 covers 14 residues. From germline, CDR1 is MNHEY and CDR2 SVGAGI.